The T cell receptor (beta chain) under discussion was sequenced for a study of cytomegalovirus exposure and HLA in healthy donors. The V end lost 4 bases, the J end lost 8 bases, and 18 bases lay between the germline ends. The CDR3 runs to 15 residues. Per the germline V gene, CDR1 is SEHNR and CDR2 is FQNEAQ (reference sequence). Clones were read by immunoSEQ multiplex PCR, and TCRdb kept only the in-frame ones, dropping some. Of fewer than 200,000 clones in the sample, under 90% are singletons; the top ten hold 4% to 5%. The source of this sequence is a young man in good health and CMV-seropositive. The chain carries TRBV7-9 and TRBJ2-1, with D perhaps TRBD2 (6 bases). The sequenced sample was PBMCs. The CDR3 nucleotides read TGTGCCAGCAGCTCCCTGGAGGGCCTAGGTGATGAGCAGTTCTTC. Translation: CASSSLEGLGDEQFF.